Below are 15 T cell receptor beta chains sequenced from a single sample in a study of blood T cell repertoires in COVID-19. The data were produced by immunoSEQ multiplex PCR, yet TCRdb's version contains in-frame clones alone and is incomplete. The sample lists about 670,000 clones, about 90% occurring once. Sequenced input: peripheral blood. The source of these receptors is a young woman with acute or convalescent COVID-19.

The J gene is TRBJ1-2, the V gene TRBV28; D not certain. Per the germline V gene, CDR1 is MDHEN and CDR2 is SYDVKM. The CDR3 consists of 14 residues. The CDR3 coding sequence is TGTGTAACGGAGGCACCCCTGGTGGACTATGGCTACACCTTC. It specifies CVTEAPLVDYGYTF.

CDR3 in amino acids: CASSLWGRSEAFF. The CDR3 region has the DNA TGTGCCAGCAGTTTATGGGGGAGGTCGGAAGCTTTCTTT. V usage is TRBV27 and J usage is TRBJ1-1, with D maybe TRBD1 (5 bases). Trimming took off 1 base at V and 8 bases at J, with 11 bases between the two ends. CDR3 length: 13 amino acids. Germline values: CDR1 MNHEY, CDR2 SMNVEV (reference sequence).

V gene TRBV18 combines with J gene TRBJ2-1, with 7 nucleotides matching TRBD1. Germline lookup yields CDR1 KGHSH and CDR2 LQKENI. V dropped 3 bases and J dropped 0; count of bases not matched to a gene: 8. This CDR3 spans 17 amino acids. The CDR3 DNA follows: TGTGCCAGCTCACCCTACTACCGGGACAGCTCCTACAATGAGCAGTTCTTC. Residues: CASSPYYRDSSYNEQFF.

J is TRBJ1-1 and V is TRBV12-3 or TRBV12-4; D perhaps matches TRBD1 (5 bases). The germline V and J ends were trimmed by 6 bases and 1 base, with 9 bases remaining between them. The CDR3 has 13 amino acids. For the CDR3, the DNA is TGTGCCAGCAGCACGGACAAGAACACTGAAGCTTTCTTT. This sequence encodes CASSTDKNTEAFF.

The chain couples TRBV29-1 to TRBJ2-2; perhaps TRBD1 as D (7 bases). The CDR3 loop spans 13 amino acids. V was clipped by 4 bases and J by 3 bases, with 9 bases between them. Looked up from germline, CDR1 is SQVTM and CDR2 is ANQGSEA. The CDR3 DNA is TGCAGCGTTGCCAGGGGGGACACCGGGGAGCTGTTTTTT. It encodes CSVARGDTGELFF.

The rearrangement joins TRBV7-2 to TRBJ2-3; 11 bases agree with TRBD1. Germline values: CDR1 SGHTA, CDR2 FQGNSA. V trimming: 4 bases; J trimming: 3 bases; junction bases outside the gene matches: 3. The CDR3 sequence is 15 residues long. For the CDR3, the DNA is TGTGCCAGCAGCTCGGACAGGGGGCATACAGATACGCAGTATTTT. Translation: CASSSDRGHTDTQYF.

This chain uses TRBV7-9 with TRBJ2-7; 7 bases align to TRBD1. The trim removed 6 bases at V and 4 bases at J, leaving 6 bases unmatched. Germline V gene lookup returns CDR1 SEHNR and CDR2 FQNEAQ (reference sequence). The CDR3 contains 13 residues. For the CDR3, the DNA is TGTGCCAGCAGATCGACAGGGCAGTACGAGCAGTACTTC. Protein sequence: CASRSTGQYEQYF.

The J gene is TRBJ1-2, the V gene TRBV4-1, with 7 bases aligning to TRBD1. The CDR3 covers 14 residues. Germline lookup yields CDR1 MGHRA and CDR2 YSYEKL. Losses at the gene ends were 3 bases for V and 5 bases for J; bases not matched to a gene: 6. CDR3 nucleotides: TGCGCCAGCAGCCAGAAGACAGGGCCGTATGGCTACACCTTC. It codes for CASSQKTGPYGYTF.

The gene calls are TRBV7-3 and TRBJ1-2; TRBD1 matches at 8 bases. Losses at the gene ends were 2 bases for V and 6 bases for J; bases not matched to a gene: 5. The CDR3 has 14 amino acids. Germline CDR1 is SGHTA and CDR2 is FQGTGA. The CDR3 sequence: CASSLGQGADGYTF. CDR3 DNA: TGTGCCAGCAGCTTAGGGCAGGGGGCCGATGGCTACACCTTC. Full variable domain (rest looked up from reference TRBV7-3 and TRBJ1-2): GAGVSQTPSNKVTEKGKYVELRCDPISGHTALYWYRQSLGQGPEFLIYFQGTGAADDSGLPNDRFFAVRPEGSVSTLKIQRTERGDSAVYLCASSLGQGADGYTFGSGTRLTVV.

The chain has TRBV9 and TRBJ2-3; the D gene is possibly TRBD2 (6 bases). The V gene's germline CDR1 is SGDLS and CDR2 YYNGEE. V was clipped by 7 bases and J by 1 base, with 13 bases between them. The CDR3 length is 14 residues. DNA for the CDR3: TGTGCCAGCTCCGGGGGTGTCGGCACAGATACGCAGTATTTT. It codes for CASSGGVGTDTQYF.

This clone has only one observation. The CDR3 protein is CASSQALSPLHF. The CDR3 nucleotides are TGTGCCAGCAGCCAGGCCCTTTCACCCCTCCACTTT. This chain uses TRBV12-3 or TRBV12-4 with TRBJ1-6; D uncertain. With 6 bases removed from V and 9 bases from J, the gap between germline ends came to 9 bases. This CDR3 region has 12 residues.

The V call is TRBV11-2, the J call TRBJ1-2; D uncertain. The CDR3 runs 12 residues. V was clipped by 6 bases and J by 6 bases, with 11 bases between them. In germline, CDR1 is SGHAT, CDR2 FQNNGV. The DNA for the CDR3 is TGTGCCAGCAGTGAGGTGGTGAATGGCTACACCTTC. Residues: CASSEVVNGYTF.

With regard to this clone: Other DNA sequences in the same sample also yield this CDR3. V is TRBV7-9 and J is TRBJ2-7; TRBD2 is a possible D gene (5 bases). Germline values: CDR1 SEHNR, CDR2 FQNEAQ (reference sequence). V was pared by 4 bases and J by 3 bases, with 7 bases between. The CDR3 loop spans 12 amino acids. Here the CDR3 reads CASSSGNYEQYF. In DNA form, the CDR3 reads TGTGCCAGCAGCTCGGGGAACTACGAGCAGTACTTC. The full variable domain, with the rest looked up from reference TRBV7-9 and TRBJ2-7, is DTGVSQNPRHKITKRGQNVTFRCDPISEHNRLYWYRQTLGQGPEFLTYFQNEAQLEKSRLLSDRFSAERPKGSFSTLEIQRTEQGDSAMYLCASSSGNYEQYFGPGTRLTVT.

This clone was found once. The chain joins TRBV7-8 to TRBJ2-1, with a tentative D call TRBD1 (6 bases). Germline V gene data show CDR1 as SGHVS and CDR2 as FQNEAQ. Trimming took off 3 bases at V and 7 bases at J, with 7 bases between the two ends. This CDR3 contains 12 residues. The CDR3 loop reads CASSFQGNEQFF. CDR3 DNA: TGTGCCAGCAGCTTTCAGGGGAATGAGCAGTTCTTC.

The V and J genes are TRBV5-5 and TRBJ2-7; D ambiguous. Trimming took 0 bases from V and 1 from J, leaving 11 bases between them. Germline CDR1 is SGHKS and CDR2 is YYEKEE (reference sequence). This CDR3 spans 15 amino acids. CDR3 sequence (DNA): TGTGCCAGCAGCTTGGCCGGAACAGAGTCCTACGAGCAGTACTTC. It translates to CASSLAGTESYEQYF.